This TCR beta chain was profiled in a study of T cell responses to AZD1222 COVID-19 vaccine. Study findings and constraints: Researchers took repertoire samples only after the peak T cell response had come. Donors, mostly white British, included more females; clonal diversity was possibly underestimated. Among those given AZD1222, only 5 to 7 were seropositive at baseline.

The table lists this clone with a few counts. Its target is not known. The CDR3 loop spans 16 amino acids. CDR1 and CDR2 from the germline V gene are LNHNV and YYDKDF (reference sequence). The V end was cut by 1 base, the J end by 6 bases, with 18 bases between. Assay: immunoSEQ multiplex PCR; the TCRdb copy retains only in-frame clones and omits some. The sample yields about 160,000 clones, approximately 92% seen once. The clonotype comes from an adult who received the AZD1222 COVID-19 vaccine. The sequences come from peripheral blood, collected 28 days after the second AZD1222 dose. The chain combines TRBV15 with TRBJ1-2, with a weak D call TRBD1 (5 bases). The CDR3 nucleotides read TGTGCCACCAGCAGAGGGTGTCGGGGCCCGAAAAATGGCTACACCTTC. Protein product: CATSRGCRGPKNGYTF. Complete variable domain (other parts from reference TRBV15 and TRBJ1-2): DAMVIQNPRYQVTQFGKPVTLSCSQTLNHNVMYWYQQKSSQAPKLLFHYYDKDFNNEADTPDNFQSRRPNTSFCFLDIRSPGLGDTAMYLCATSRGCRGPKNGYTFGSGTRLTVV.